A single sample is the source of the 5 T cell receptor beta chains below, sequenced in a study of T cells in Graves' hyperthyroidism and ophthalmopathy (dated by TCRdb to about 2019). Library creation used multiplex PCR. These reads were obtained on an Illumina HiSeq 2000. The TCR beta CDR3 regions were amplified from the RNA transcripts. The first round of RT-PCR for the TCR CDR3 was performed with the HTBI primer set and the Qiagen OneStep RT-PCR kit. TCRdb handled the public reads itself, with Q25 trimming in fastp and clone calling in MiXCR, and kept productive beta chains. Rows with a matching CDR3 protein are joined into one entry that keeps the most common DNA and genes. This sample is represented by fewer than 650,000 distinct CDR3 sequences; less than 15% of them were singletons. The ten biggest clones cover approximately 15% of the sample. Specimen: blood. These receptors came from a woman aged 35 to 49 with Graves' hyperthyroidism.

The chain carries TRBV27 and TRBJ2-7; 8 bases align to TRBD2. Germline V gives CDR1 MNHEY, CDR2 SMNVEV (reference sequence). V shed 5 bases and J 3 bases; nucleotides not matched to a gene: 9. There are 15 residues in the CDR3. The CDR3 is CASSPSAGGHYEQYF. The CDR3 coding sequence is TGTGCCAGCAGTCCCTCGGCGGGGGGCCACTACGAGCAGTACTTC.

The chain uses TRBV6-1 and TRBJ1-4, with a weak D call TRBD1 (5 bases). The CDR3 consists of 15 residues. CDR1 and CDR2 from the germline V gene are MNHNS and SASEGT. Between the trimmed V and J ends, which lost 5 bases and 8 bases, there was a span of 18 bases. The CDR3 sequence: CASSRQGPRGEKLFF. DNA for the CDR3: TGTGCCAGCAGTCGCCAGGGCCCCCGAGGAGAAAAACTGTTTTTT.

This clonotype was counted at least ten times. The genes are TRBV2 and TRBJ2-1; 9 nucleotides agree with TRBD2. The CDR3 contains 15 residues. The germline CDR1 and CDR2 sequences are SNHLY and FYNNEI. After removal of 4 bases from V and 4 bases from J, the junction contained 5 bases not matched to a gene. The CDR3 DNA reads as TGTGCCAGCAGTGGGTGGCGGGGGGGATACAATGAGCAGTTCTTC. Translation gives CASSGWRGGYNEQFF.

The chain joins TRBV10-3 to TRBJ2-1, with 8 bases that match TRBD2. Losses at the gene ends were 3 bases for V and 9 bases for J; bases not matched to a gene: 1. This CDR3 has 12 amino acids. Per the germline V gene, CDR1 is ENHRY and CDR2 is SYGVKD. The CDR3 coding sequence is TGTGCCATCAGTGAAGCGGGAGCTGAGCAGTTCTTC. Its translation is CAISEAGAEQFF.

This clonotype was counted many times. The chain uses TRBV12-3 or TRBV12-4 and TRBJ2-7; 9 bases are shared with TRBD1. The ends lost 5 bases at V and 4 bases at J; junction bases unmatched: 9. This CDR3 has 15 residues. As DNA, the CDR3 is TGTGCCAGCAGTACCTTTTTGGGGACAGGGTACGAGCAGTACTTC. This gives the protein CASSTFLGTGYEQYF.